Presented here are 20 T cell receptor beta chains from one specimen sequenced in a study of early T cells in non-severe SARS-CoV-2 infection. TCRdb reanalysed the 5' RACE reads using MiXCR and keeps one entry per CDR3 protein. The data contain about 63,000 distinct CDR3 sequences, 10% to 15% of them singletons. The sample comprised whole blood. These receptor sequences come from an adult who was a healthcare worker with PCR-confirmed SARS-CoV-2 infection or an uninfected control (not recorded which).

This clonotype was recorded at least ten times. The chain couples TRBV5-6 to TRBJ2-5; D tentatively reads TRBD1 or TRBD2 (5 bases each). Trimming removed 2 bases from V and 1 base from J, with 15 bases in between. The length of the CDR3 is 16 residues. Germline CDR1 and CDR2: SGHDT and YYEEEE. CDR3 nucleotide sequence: TGTGCCAGCAGCTTTAAGGACGGGGCGATCCAAGAGACCCAGTACTTC. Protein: CASSFKDGAIQETQYF.

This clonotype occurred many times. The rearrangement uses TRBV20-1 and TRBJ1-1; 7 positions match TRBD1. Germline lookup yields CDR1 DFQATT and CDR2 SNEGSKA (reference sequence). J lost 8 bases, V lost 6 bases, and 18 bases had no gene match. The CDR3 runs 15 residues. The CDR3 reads CSAGEARGRFIEAFF. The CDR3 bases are TGCAGTGCCGGGGAAGCGAGGGGGCGCTTTATCGAAGCTTTCTTT.

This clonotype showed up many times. The CDR3 spells CAISGTSGGAIGELFF. The CDR3 region has the DNA TGTGCCATCAGTGGGACTAGCGGGGGGGCCATCGGGGAGCTGTTTTTT. V gene TRBV10-3 combines with J gene TRBJ2-2, with TRBD2 matching 15 bases. This CDR3 contains 16 residues. Per germline, CDR1 ENHRY and CDR2 SYGVKD. V was pared by 4 bases and J by 7 bases, with 4 bases of the junction left unmatched.

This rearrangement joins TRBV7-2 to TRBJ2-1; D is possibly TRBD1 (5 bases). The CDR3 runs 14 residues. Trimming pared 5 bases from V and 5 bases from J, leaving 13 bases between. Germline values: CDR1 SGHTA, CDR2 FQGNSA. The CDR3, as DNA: TGTGCCAGCAGCCCCGACAGCGAAGACAATGAGCAGTTCTTC. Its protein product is CASSPDSEDNEQFF.

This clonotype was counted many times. CDR3 DNA sequence: TGTGCCATCAGTGGCCGCGGCGTCTCCTACAATGAGCAGTTCTTC. The encoded protein is CAISGRGVSYNEQFF. The V and J genes are TRBV10-3 and TRBJ2-1; D uncertain. The ends were cut back, 4 bases at V and 0 bases at J, with 10 bases in the middle. This CDR3 is built from 15 residues. Germline V gives CDR1 ENHRY, CDR2 SYGVKD.

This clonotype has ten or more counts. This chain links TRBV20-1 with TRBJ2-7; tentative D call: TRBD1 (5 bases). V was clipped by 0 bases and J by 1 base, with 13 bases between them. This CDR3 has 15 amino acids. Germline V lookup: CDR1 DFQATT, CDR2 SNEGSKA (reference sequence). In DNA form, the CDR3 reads TGCAGTGCTAGAGATACCCAGGGCAAGTCCTACGAGCAGTACTTC. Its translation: CSARDTQGKSYEQYF.

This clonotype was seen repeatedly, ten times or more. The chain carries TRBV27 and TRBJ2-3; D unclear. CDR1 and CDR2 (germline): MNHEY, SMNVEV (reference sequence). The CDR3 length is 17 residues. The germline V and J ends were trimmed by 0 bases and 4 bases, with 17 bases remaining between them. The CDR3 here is CASSLSMWGKAPDTQYF. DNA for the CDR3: TGTGCCAGCAGTTTATCCATGTGGGGAAAGGCTCCAGATACGCAGTATTTT.

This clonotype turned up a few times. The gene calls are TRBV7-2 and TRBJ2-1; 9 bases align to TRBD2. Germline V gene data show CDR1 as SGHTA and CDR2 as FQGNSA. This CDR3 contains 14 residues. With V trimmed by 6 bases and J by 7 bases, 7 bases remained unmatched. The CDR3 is CASSNSGGPNEQFF. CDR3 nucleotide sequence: TGTGCCAGCAGTAATAGCGGGGGCCCGAATGAGCAGTTCTTC.

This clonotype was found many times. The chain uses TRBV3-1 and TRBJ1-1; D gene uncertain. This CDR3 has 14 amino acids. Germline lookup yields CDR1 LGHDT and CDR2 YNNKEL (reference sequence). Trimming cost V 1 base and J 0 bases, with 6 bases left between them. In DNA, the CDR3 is TGTGCCAGCAGCCAAGCCCGAATGAACACTGAAGCTTTCTTT. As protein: CASSQARMNTEAFF. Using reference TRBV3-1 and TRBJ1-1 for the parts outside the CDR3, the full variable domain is DTAVSQTPKYLVTQMGNDKSIKCEQNLGHDTMYWYKQDSKKFLKIMFSYNNKELIINETVPNRFSPKSPDKAHLNLHINSLELGDSAVYFCASSQARMNTEAFFGQGTRLTVV.

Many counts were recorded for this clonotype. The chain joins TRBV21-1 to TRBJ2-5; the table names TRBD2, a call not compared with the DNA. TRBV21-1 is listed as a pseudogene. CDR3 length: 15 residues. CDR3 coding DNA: TGTGCCAGCAGCAGACTAGCGGGGGCCGAAGAGACCCAGTACTTC. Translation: CASSRLAGAEETQYF.

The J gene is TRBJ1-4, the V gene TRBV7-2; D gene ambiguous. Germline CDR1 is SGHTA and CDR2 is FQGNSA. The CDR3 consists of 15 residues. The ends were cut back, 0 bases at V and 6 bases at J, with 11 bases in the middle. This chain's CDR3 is CASSLAPGNDEKLFF. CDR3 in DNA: TGTGCCAGCAGCTTAGCACCGGGGAATGATGAAAAACTGTTTTTT.

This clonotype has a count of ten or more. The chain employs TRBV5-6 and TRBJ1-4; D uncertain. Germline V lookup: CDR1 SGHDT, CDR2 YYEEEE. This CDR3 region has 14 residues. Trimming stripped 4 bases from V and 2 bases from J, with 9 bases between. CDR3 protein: CASSTDLTNEKLFF. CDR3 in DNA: TGTGCCAGCAGCACGGACCTTACTAATGAAAAACTGTTTTTT.

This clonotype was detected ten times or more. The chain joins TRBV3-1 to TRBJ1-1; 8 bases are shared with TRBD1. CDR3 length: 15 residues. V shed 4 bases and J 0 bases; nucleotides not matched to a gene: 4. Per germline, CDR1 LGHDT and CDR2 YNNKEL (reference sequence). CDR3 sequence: CASSRTGTLNTEAFF. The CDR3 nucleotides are TGTGCCAGCAGCCGGACAGGGACCCTGAACACTGAAGCTTTCTTT.

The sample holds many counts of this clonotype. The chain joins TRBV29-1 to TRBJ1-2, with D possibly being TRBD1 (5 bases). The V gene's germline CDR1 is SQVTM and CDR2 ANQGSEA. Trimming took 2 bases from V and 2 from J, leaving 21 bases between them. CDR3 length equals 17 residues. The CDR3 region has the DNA TGCAGCGTTGAAACCCTCCCCGACAGTCCCCCAAACTATGGCTACACCTTC. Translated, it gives CSVETLPDSPPNYGYTF.

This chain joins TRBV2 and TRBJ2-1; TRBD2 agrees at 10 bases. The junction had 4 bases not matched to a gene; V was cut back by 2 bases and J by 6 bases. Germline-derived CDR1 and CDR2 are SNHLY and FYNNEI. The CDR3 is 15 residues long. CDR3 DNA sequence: TGTGCCAGCAGTGAAAAGGGACTAGCGATCAATGAGCAGTTCTTC. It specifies CASSEKGLAINEQFF.

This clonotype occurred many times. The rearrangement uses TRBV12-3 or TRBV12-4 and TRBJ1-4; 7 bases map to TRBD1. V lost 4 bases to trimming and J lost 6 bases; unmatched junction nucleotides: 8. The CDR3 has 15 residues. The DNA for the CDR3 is TGTGCCAGCAGTTCCCGACAGGGCGGGGATGAAAAACTGTTTTTT. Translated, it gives CASSSRQGGDEKLFF.

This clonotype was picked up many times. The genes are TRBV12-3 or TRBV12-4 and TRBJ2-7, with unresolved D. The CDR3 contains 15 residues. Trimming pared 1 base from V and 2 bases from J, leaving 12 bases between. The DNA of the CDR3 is TGTGCCAGCAGTTTAGGTCCAAATCCCACCTACGAGCAGTACTTC. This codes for CASSLGPNPTYEQYF.

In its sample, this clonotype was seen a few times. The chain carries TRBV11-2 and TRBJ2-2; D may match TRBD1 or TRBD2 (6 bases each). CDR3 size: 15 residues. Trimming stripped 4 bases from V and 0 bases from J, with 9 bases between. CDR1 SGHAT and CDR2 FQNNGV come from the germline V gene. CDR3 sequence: CASSWGAANTGELFF. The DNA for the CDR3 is TGTGCCAGCAGCTGGGGGGCCGCGAACACCGGGGAGCTGTTTTTT.

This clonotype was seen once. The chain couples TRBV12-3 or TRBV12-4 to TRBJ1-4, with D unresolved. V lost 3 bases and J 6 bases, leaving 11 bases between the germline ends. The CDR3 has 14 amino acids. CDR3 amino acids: CASSLRRTDEKLFF. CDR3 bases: TGTGCCAGCAGTTTGCGCAGGACCGATGAAAAACTGTTTTTT.

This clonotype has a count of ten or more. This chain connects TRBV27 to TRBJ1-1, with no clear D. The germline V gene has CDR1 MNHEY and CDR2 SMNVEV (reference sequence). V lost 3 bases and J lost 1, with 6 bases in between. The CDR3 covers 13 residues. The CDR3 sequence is CASSFGPNTEAFF. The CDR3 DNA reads TGTGCCAGCAGTTTTGGACCGAACACTGAAGCTTTCTTT.